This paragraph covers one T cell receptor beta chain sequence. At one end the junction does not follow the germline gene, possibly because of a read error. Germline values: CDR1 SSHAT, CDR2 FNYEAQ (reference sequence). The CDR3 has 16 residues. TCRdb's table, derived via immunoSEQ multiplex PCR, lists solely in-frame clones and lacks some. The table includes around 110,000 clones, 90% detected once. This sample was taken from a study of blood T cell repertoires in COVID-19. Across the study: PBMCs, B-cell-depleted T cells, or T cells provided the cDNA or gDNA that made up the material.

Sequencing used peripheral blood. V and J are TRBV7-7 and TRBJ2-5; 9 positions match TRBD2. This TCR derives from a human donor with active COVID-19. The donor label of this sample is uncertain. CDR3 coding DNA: TGTGCTAGCAGCTTAGGCGGGGGGGCCGCCGGAGAGACCCAGTACTTC. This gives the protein CASSLGGGAAGETQYF.